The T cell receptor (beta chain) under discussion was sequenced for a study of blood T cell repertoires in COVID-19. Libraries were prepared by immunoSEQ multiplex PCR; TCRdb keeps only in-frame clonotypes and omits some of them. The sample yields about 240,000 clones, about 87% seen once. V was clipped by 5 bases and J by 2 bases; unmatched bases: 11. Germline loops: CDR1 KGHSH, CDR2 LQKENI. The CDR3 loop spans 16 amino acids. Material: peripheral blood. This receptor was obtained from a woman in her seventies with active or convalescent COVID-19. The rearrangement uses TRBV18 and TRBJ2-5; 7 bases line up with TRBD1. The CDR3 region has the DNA TGTGCCAGCTCAATCTACAGGGGTGGGGATCAAGAGACCCAGTACTTC. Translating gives CASSIYRGGDQETQYF.